This TCR beta chain derives from a study of blood T cell repertoires in COVID-19. Study background: PBMCs, B-cell-depleted T cells, or T cells provided the cDNA or gDNA that made up the material.

CDR3 size: 15 residues. The V end was cut by 5 bases, the J end by 5 bases, with 13 bases between. Germline lookup yields CDR1 MNHEY and CDR2 SMNVEV (reference sequence). In the authors' methods: Reference gene primer amplification gave nucleated cell count estimates. Clones were sequenced by immunoSEQ multiplex PCR, and TCRdb holds only the in-frame ones, with some missing. V and J calls and clone size are as listed in that table; D and trimming were resolved from the DNA. The sample has some 240,000 clones; more than 70% are singletons. Input material: peripheral blood. The sequence was obtained from a human donor in a cohort sampled during active COVID-19. The chain employs TRBV27 and TRBJ1-6, with TRBD1 as a possible D gene (6 bases). CDR3 in amino acids: CASSPGTLNNSPLHF. CDR3 in DNA: TGTGCCAGCAGTCCCGGGACATTGAATAATTCACCCCTCCACTTT.